This T cell receptor (beta chain) was sequenced during a study of cytomegalovirus exposure and HLA in healthy donors. Looked up from germline, CDR1 is SGHVS and CDR2 is FNYEAQ. V was shortened by 2 bases and J by 9 bases, with 8 bases between the two germline ends. This CDR3 has 12 amino acids. Both 60 Vbeta primers and 13 Jbeta primers went into the PCR. Clones were read by immunoSEQ multiplex PCR, and TCRdb kept only the in-frame ones, dropping some. The sample records roughly 150,000 clones, 75% being singletons. The specimen sequenced was PBMCs. The V call is TRBV7-6, the J call TRBJ2-1, with unresolved D. This sequence was found in a young man in good health and CMV-seropositive. The CDR3 sequence: CASSLQVGEQFF. The CDR3 coding sequence is TGTGCCAGCAGCTTACAGGTCGGTGAGCAGTTCTTC.